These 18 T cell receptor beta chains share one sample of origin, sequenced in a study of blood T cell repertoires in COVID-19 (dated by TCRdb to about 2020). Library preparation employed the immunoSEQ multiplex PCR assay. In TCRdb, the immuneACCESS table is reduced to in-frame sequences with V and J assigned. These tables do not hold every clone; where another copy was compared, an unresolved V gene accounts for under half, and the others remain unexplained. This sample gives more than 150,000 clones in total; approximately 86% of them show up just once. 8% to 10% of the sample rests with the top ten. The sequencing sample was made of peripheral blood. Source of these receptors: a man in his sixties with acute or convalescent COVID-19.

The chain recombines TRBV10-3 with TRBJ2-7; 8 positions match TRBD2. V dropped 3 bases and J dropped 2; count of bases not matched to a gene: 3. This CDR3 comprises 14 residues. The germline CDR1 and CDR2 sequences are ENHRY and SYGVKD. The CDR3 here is CAISDSGNTYEQYF. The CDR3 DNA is TGTGCCATCAGTGATAGCGGGAATACCTACGAGCAGTACTTC.

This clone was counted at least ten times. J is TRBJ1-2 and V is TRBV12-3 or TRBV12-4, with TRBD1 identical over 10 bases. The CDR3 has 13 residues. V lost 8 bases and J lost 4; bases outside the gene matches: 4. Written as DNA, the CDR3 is TGTGCCAGCGGACAGGGGGAGATCTATGGCTACACCTTC. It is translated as CASGQGEIYGYTF.

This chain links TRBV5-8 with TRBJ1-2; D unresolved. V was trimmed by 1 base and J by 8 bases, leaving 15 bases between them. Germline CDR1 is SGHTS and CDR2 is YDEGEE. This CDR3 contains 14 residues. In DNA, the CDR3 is TGTGCCAGCAGCTTGCTTCACAGCCGCTCGGGCTACACCTTC. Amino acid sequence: CASSLLHSRSGYTF. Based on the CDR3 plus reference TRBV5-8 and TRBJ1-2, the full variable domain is EAGVTQSPTHLIKTRGQQATLRCSPISGHTSVYWYQQALGLGLQFLLWYDEGEERNRGNFPPRFSGRQFPNYSSELNVNALELEDSALYLCASSLLHSRSGYTFGSGTRLTVV.

The CDR3 sequence: CASGSAGKETQYF. The CDR3 DNA reads as TGTGCCAGCGGGTCCGCGGGTAAAGAGACCCAGTACTTC. The chain has TRBV14 and TRBJ2-5, with D possibly being TRBD2 (5 bases). Germline CDR1 SGHDN, CDR2 FVKESK. CDR3 length equals 13 residues. V lost 8 bases, J lost 3 bases, and 13 bases lay in between.

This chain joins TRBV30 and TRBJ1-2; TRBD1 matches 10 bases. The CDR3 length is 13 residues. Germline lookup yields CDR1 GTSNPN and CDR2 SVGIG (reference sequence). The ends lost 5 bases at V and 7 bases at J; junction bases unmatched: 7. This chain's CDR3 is CAWEAGTGAGYTF. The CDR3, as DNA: TGTGCCTGGGAAGCCGGGACAGGGGCTGGCTACACCTTC.

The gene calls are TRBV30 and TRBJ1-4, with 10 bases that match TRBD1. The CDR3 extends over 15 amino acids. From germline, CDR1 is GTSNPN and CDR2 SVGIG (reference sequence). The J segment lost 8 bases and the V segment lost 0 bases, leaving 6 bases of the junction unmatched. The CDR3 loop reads CAWSVMTGGREKLFF. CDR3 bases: TGTGCCTGGAGTGTAATGACAGGGGGCCGCGAAAAACTGTTTTTT.

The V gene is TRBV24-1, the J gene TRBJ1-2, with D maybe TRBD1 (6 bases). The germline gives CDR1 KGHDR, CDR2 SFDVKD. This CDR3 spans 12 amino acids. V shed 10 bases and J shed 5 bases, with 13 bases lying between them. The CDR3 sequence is CATSGQHYGYTF. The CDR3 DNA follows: TGTGCCACAAGCGGACAGCATTATGGCTACACCTTC.

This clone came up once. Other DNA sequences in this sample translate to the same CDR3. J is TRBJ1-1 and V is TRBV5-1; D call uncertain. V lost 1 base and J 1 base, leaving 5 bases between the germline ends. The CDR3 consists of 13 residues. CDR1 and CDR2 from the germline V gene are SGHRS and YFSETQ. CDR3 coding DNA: TGCGCCAGCAGCTTGCGGGGGAACACTGAAGCTTTCTTT. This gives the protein CASSLRGNTEAFF.

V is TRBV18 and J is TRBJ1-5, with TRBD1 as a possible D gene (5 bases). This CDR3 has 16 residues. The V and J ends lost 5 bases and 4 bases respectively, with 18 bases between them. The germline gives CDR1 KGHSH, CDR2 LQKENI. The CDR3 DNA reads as TGTGCCAGCTCAACCTCGGCGGGGGGTTCAAATCAGCCCCAGCATTTT. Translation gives CASSTSAGGSNQPQHF.

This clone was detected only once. CDR3 loop: CASSPRQGNLGKDEQYF. The CDR3 DNA reads as TGTGCCAGCAGCCCCCGACAGGGGAATCTCGGAAAAGACGAGCAGTACTTC. The chain is built from TRBV11-2 and TRBJ2-7, with 8 bases fitting TRBD1. Germline V gene sequence: CDR1 SGHAT, CDR2 FQNNGV. V lost 5 bases, J lost 5 bases, and 17 bases stayed unmatched. CDR3 length: 17 amino acids. Full variable domain (outside the CDR3, taken from reference TRBV11-2 and TRBJ2-7): EAGVAQSPRYKIIEKRQSVAFWCNPISGHATLYWYQQILGQGPKLLIQFQNNGVVDDSQLPKDRFSAERLKGVDSTLKIQPAKLEDSAVYLCASSPRQGNLGKDEQYFGPGTRLTVT.

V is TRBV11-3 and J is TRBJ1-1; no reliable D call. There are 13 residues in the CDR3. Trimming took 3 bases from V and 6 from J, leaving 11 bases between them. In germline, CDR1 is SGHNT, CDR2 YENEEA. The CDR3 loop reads CASSLTKAAEAFF. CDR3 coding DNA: TGTGCCAGCAGCTTGACAAAGGCTGCTGAAGCTTTCTTT.

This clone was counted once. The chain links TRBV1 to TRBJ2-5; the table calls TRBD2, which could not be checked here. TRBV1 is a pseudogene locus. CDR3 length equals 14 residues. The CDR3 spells CTSSRGTGTETQYF. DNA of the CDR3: TGCACCAGCAGCCGAGGTACGGGAACGGAGACCCAGTACTTC.

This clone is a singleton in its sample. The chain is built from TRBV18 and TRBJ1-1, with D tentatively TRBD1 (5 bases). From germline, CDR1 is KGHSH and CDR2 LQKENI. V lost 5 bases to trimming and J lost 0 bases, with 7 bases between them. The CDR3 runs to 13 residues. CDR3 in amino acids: CASSLQVNTEAFF. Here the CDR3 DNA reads TGTGCCAGCTCATTACAGGTGAACACTGAAGCTTTCTTT. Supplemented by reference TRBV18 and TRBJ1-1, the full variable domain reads NAGVMQNPRHLVRRRGQEARLRCSPMKGHSHVYWYRQLPEEGLKFMVYLQKENIIDESGMPKERFSAEFPKEGPSILRIQQVVRGDSAAYFCASSLQVNTEAFFGQGTRLTVV.

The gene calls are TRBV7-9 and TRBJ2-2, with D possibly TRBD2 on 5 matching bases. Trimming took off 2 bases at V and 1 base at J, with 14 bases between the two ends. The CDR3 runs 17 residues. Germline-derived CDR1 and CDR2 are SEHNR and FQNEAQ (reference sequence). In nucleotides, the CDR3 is TGTGCCAGCAGCTTAACTTCCCGCGGGCGGAACACCGGGGAGCTGTTTTTT. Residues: CASSLTSRGRNTGELFF.

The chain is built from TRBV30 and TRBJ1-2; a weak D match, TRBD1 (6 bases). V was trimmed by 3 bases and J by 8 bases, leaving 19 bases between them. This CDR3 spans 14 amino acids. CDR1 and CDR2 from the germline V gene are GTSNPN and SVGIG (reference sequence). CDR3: CAWRSRGALSGYTF. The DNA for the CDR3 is TGTGCCTGGAGATCGCGGGGGGCCTTGTCGGGCTACACCTTC.

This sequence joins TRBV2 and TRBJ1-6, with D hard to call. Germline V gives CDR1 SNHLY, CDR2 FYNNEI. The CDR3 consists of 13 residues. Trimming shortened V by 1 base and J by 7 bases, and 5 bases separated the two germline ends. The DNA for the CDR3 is TGTGCCAGCAGTGAAGAACAGAATTCACCCCTCCACTTT. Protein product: CASSEEQNSPLHF.

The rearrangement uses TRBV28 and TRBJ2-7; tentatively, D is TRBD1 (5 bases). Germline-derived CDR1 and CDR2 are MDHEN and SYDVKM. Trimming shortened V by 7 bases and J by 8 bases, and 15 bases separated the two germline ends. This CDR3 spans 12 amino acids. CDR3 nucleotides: TGTGCCAGCATTGGCCCAGGGCACCAGCAGTACTTC. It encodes CASIGPGHQQYF.

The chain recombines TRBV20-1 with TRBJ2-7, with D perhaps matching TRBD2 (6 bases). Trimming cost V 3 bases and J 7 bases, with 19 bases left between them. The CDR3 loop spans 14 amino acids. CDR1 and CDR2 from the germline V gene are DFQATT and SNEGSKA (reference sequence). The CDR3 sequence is CSASYGRVNREQYF. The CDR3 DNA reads TGCAGTGCTAGTTACGGGAGAGTTAATAGGGAGCAGTACTTC.